This TCR beta chain was sequenced for a study of cytomegalovirus exposure and HLA in healthy donors. Findings of the study overall: A later analysis linked 15,000 to 20,000 TCR beta sequences to HLA alleles at 0.05 false discovery rate. Common viral pathogens seemed, in a later analysis, to connect with several of the most significant clusters.

A multiplex PCR was run with 60 Vbeta primers and 13 Jbeta primers. Assay used: immunoSEQ multiplex PCR; TCRdb lists only in-frame clones, some missing. The data hold tens of thousands of clones, with 82% observed a single time. On this clone itself: Its antigen is not known.

Losses at the gene ends were 3 bases for V and 9 bases for J; bases not matched to a gene: 6. This CDR3 region has 14 residues. The germline V gene has CDR1 WNHNN and CDR2 SYGVQD (reference sequence). Sequencing was performed on PBMCs. This chain links TRBV10-1 with TRBJ2-1; TRBD2 agrees at 9 bases. The TCR was taken from a man aged 25-45 years in good health and CMV-seropositive. The chain's CDR3 is CASSESGRYREQFF. CDR3 nucleotide sequence: TGCGCCAGCAGTGAAAGCGGGAGGTACCGTGAGCAGTTCTTC.